These 11 T cell receptor beta chains share one sample of origin, sequenced in a study of blood T cell repertoires in COVID-19. Only in-frame clones appear in the TCRdb table, and some are missing; sequencing was by immunoSEQ multiplex PCR. The data show about 35,000 clones, about 80% seen once. The material sequenced was peripheral blood. The source of these receptors is a man aged 50-59 years with acute or convalescent COVID-19.

The chain joins TRBV18 to TRBJ2-7; TRBD2 is a possible D gene (6 bases). V lost 1 base and J lost 10, with 23 bases in between. CDR1 is KGHSH, CDR2 LQKENI, per germline. CDR3 size: 16 residues. The CDR3 coding sequence is TGTGCCAGCTCACCACAAGAAGCCGGGACTGCGGAGAGCCAGTACTTC. This sequence encodes CASSPQEAGTAESQYF.

This clone showed up just a few times. The J gene is TRBJ2-2, the V gene TRBV4-1; maybe TRBD2 (5 bases). The CDR3 covers 14 residues. Trimming cost V 1 base and J 5 bases, with 8 bases left between them. CDR1 is MGHRA, CDR2 YSYEKL, per germline. The CDR3 DNA reads as TGCGCCAGCAGCCAAGTTGGGAGAACCGGGGAGCTGTTTTTT. This gives the protein CASSQVGRTGELFF.

V and J are TRBV3-1 (or the pseudogene TRBV3-2) and TRBJ1-4; TRBD1 agrees at 8 bases. The CDR3 totals 15 residues. From germline, CDR1 is LGHDT and CDR2 YNNKEL (reference sequence). Losses at the gene ends were 4 bases for V and 4 bases for J; bases not matched to a gene: 5. The CDR3 loop reads CASSPNGQGNEKLFF. CDR3 coding DNA: TGTGCCAGCAGCCCAAACGGACAGGGTAATGAAAAACTGTTTTTT.

The chain has TRBV7-6 and TRBJ2-2; 7 bases line up with TRBD2. V trimming: 5 bases; J trimming: 5 bases; junction bases outside the gene matches: 5. This CDR3 contains 14 residues. The germline CDR1 and CDR2 sequences are SGHVS and FNYEAQ. CDR3 residues: CASSPTGGTGELFF. CDR3 nucleotides: TGTGCCAGCAGCCCCACCGGGGGGACCGGGGAGCTGTTTTTT.

The chain carries TRBV9 and TRBJ1-1; D is possibly TRBD1 (6 bases). With 1 base removed from V and 0 bases from J, the gap between germline ends came to 16 bases. This CDR3 contains 17 residues. Germline values: CDR1 SGDLS, CDR2 YYNGEE. CDR3 DNA: TGTGCCAGCAGCGTAAGTGCCGGGACAAGCATGAACACTGAAGCTTTCTTT. Its translation is CASSVSAGTSMNTEAFF. Based on the CDR3 plus reference TRBV9 and TRBJ1-1, the full variable domain is DSGVTQTPKHLITATGQRVTLRCSPRSGDLSVYWYQQSLDQGLQFLIQYYNGEERAKGNILERFSAQQFPDLHSELNLSSLELGDSALYFCASSVSAGTSMNTEAFFGQGTRLTVV.

In its sample, this clone was seen once. V usage is TRBV6-6 and J usage is TRBJ2-2; possibly TRBD1 for D (5 bases). Germline V gene data show CDR1 as MNHNY and CDR2 as SVGAGI (reference sequence). The length of the CDR3 is 13 residues. V lost 8 bases and J 5 bases, leaving 12 bases between the germline ends. CDR3 bases: TGTGCCAGCTCGATACAGGAGACCGGGGAGCTGTTTTTT. Translating gives CASSIQETGELFF.

This chain joins TRBV7-3 and TRBJ1-1, with 7 bases aligning to TRBD1. The trim removed 7 bases at V and 8 bases at J, leaving 10 bases unmatched. The CDR3 has 13 residues. Looked up from germline, CDR1 is SGHTA and CDR2 is FQGTGA. The CDR3 bases are TGTGCCAGCACAGCTTCTTCGGACAGGGAAGCTTTCTTT. Encoded protein: CASTASSDREAFF.

The genes are TRBV21-1 and TRBJ1-3; TRBD1 reflects the table's D call only, with no check against the DNA. TRBV21-1 constitutes a pseudogene. The CDR3 has 15 amino acids. CDR3 nucleotides: TGTGCCAGCAGCAGTCAGGCACGCTCAGGAAACACCATATATTTT. Translation: CASSSQARSGNTIYF.

This clone occurred once. For the CDR3, the DNA is TGTGCCAGCAGTCGAAGACTAGCGGGGGGATGGAATGAGCAGTTCTTC. Translating it yields CASSRRLAGGWNEQFF. The chain has TRBV7-8 and TRBJ2-1, with TRBD2 identical over 13 bases. After removal of 6 bases from V and 7 bases from J, the junction contained 9 bases not matched to a gene. The CDR3 is made up of 16 amino acids. Germline V lookup: CDR1 SGHVS, CDR2 FQNEAQ.

The rearrangement joins TRBV9 to TRBJ2-1; D possibly corresponds to TRBD2 (5 bases). Trimming removed 0 bases at V and 9 bases at J, with 13 bases between. CDR3 length: 14 amino acids. Germline V lookup: CDR1 SGDLS, CDR2 YYNGEE. In DNA, the CDR3 is TGTGCCAGCAGCGTAGGATTAAGCGAGGGTGAGCAGTTCTTC. Translating gives CASSVGLSEGEQFF.

This rearrangement joins TRBV5-1 to TRBJ2-5; the match to TRBD1 covers 7 bases. Germline V lookup: CDR1 SGHRS, CDR2 YFSETQ. The CDR3 loop spans 15 amino acids. V lost 3 bases to trimming and J lost 3 bases; unmatched junction nucleotides: 8. The CDR3 here is CASSSTGVLEETQYF. The CDR3 DNA follows: TGCGCCAGCAGCTCAACAGGGGTGTTGGAAGAGACCCAGTACTTC.